The text below deals with one T cell receptor (beta chain). In its sample, this clonotype was seen many times. What antigen it recognizes has not been identified. No quality values exist for individual bases; no much larger clone is one base distant. The CDR3, from cysteine to phenylalanine, totals 13 residues. Only the CDR3 region is kept as DNA, spanning 39 bases read in frame from base 1. Trimming accounts for 4 bases at V and 6 bases at J, while the number of junction bases matched to no gene is 5. Ophthalmopathy patients were characterized by moderately to severely active disease, a Clinical Activity Score of at least 3, a NOSPECS grade of at least 4, and a disease duration under 3 months. Patients with other autoimmune diseases, uncontrolled infections, pregnancy or lactation were excluded from the study. Clinical symptoms, serum thyroxine, TRAb, thyroid ultrasound and orbital computed tomography formed the basis of the diagnosis. Ficoll-Paque density gradient centrifugation was used to isolate PBMCs from 9.5 to 10 ml of fresh peripheral blood. Total RNA was extracted using Trizol reagent, and RNA quality was checked on an Agilent 2100 Bioanalyzer.

These data belong to a study of Graves' ophthalmopathy and Graves' hyperthyroidism (dated by TCRdb to between 2018 and 2020). At the level of the whole study: Peripheral blood was collected at initial diagnosis, prior to any treatment. Following sampling, methimazole starting at 30 mg daily was administered to hyperthyroidism patients, and high-dose intravenous methylprednisolone was administered to ophthalmopathy patients. A discovery set of 95 to 100 patients (around 40 ophthalmopathy, 55 to 60 stable hyperthyroidism) was enrolled to explore V-J signatures distinguishing ophthalmopathy from hyperthyroidism. In total, some 130 blood samples were TCR-sequenced: some 43 ophthalmopathy, under 85 hyperthyroidism and some 17 hyperthyroidism-to-ophthalmopathy patients. An independent validation cohort was composed of approximately 19 hyperthyroidism patients and 17 patients who later progressed from hyperthyroidism to ophthalmopathy. The study used signatures of the TCR beta repertoire to tell Graves' ophthalmopathy apart from Graves' hyperthyroidism and to predict which patients would progress to ophthalmopathy. The roughly 100 discovery patients were randomly split 7:3 into training and test sets. In about six hyperthyroidism patients, T-cell repertoires of thyroid tissue and blood were compared.

The investigation overall reported the following: Most expanded thyroid clonotypes with a frequency above 0.001 also appeared in blood, which suggests that blood repertoires may reflect the immune response in the thyroid. In cross-validation, the 13-signature model distinguished ophthalmopathy from stable hyperthyroidism with roughly 90% sensitivity and around 82% specificity, and in the test set the corresponding values were about 80% and 75%. In validation, the model predicted ophthalmopathy progression with about 70% sensitivity and 72.22% specificity; more than ten predicted patients were CT-confirmed with GO in a median of about 6.2 months. No statistical method was used to predetermine the sample size, and group allocation was not hidden from the investigators.

For repertoire sequencing, TCR beta CDR3 regions were amplified from RNA transcripts. The first round was an RT-PCR using HTBI primers with the Qiagen OneStep RT-PCR kit, and this first round was followed by a second-round multiplex PCR, then size selection and purification. The libraries underwent paired-end sequencing with 100 bp reads on an Illumina HiSeq2000. Per the original workflow: SOAPnuke was used for read processing, and reads with adapters, uncalled bases, a mean Phred below 15, or no exact constant-primer or identifier match were discarded. COPE v1.2.5 was used to merge high-quality paired reads. Unique nucleotide sequences were defined as clonotypes and aligned to IMGT TRB V, D and J references using MiTCR v1.1. Only V-J combinations with frequency above 0.0001 were analysed, covering about 99% of repertoires. For each V-J combination, a TCR clonal expansion and chaos score was defined as the ratio of F50 clonal expansion to chaos observed in the TCRdist matrix. Features were reduced by Welch's t-statistics and random forest to more than 10 V-J combinations, which fed a naive Bayes classifier. Thyroid-blood repertoire similarity was quantified with the Morisita-Horn index. TCRdb reprocessed the public reads (quality trimming at Q25 with fastp, clone calling with MiXCR) and kept in-frame beta chains. Records with the same CDR3 protein are collapsed into one entry carrying the most frequent genes and DNA. The V and J calls shown here were made by TCRdb, not taken from the authors' results. Recorded for this sample are roughly 480,000 distinct CDR3 sequences; around an eighth of them occurred a single time. Over 7.5% of the sample is in the top ten clones.

This receptor chain uses TRBV12-3 or TRBV12-4 and TRBJ1-2; 7 nucleotides in the junction match TRBD1. This TCR came from a woman aged 25 to 45 with Graves' ophthalmopathy. Donor details come from another sample of the same person, matched by shared clones. Sample: blood. The nucleotide sequence is given as TGTGCCAGCAGTTCAATGACAGGGAATGGCTACACCTTC. Its protein product is CASSSMTGNGYTF.